A single sample is the source of the 23 T cell receptor beta chains below, sequenced in a study of blood T cell repertoires in COVID-19. Assay: immunoSEQ multiplex PCR; the TCRdb copy retains only in-frame clones and omits some. The table has 250,000 or so clones, roughly four fifths seen once; the top ten hold around 3.5%. Sequenced input: PBMCs or T cells enriched from blood (not recorded which). The receptors derive from a woman aged 40 to 50 who had been exposed to COVID-19.

This chain connects TRBV30 to TRBJ1-1; D perhaps matches TRBD1 (5 bases). The CDR3 has 14 residues. V was pared by 7 bases and J by 1 base, with 16 bases between. Germline-derived CDR1 and CDR2 are GTSNPN and SVGIG (reference sequence). CDR3 bases: TGTGCCTTAAACCAGGGAGGTGCGAACACTGAAGCTTTCTTT. Residues: CALNQGGANTEAFF.

The chain combines TRBV28 with TRBJ1-5; 7 bases line up with TRBD1. The CDR3 is 14 amino acids. Losses at the gene ends were 5 bases for V and 8 bases for J; bases not matched to a gene: 9. Germline CDR1 and CDR2: MDHEN and SYDVKM. As DNA, the CDR3 is TGTGCCAGCAGTCCCGACAGGGTTCTGGAGCCCCAGCATTTT. Protein product: CASSPDRVLEPQHF.

In its sample, this clone was seen a few times. The chain combines TRBV19 with TRBJ2-3; D is ambiguous. CDR1 and CDR2 from the germline V gene are LNHDA and SQIVND (reference sequence). V dropped 2 bases and J dropped 4 bases, with 7 bases sitting between them. The CDR3 runs to 13 residues. CDR3 in DNA: TGTGCCAGTAGTATACGTCGGGCAGATACGCAGTATTTT. Its protein is CASSIRRADTQYF.

The genes are TRBV10-3 and TRBJ1-2; D gene uncertain. Trimming removed 2 bases from V and 3 bases from J, with 13 bases in between. The CDR3 is 15 amino acids. Germline V gene data show CDR1 as ENHRY and CDR2 as SYGVKD. CDR3 DNA: TGTGCCATCAGTGAGAACGCGGGGTTAGACTATGGCTACACCTTC. Translated: CAISENAGLDYGYTF.

In the case of this clone: The sample holds other DNA sequences that translate to the same CDR3. The V call is TRBV28, the J call TRBJ2-7; D is unresolved. The CDR3 sequence is 13 residues long. Germline V gene sequence: CDR1 MDHEN, CDR2 SYDVKM. V was pared by 3 bases and J by 1 base, with 7 bases between. The DNA for the CDR3 is TGTGCCAGCAGTTTGGCTCCGTCCTACGAGCAGTACTTC. It encodes CASSLAPSYEQYF.

The gene calls are TRBV5-1 and TRBJ2-5; 9 nucleotides match TRBD2. V lost 3 bases, J lost 6 bases, and 6 bases stayed unmatched. Per germline, CDR1 SGHRS and CDR2 YFSETQ. The CDR3 has 14 amino acids. The chain's CDR3 is CASSSTAGGKTQYF. The CDR3 nucleotides read TGCGCCAGCAGCTCCACGGCGGGGGGGAAGACCCAGTACTTC.

CDR3 loop: CASSPEGRFTEAFF. The CDR3 DNA reads as TGCGCCAGCAGCCCGGAAGGCAGGTTCACTGAAGCTTTCTTT. V usage is TRBV5-1 and J usage is TRBJ1-1; no clear D. V gave up 4 bases and J gave up 4 bases, with 14 bases separating them. The CDR3 contains 14 residues. From germline, CDR1 is SGHRS and CDR2 YFSETQ. The variable domain in full, completed from reference TRBV5-1 and TRBJ1-1, reads KAGVTQTPRYLIKTRGQQVTLSCSPISGHRSVSWYQQTPGQGLQFLFEYFSETQRNKGNFPGRFSGRQFSNSRSEMNVSTLELGDSALYLCASSPEGRFTEAFFGQGTRLTVV.

J is TRBJ2-7 and V is TRBV19, with unresolved D. Germline-derived CDR1 and CDR2 are LNHDA and SQIVND (reference sequence). This CDR3 has 14 residues. V shed 5 bases and J shed 4 bases, with 15 bases lying between them. DNA for the CDR3: TGTGCCAGTAGTCCCATGGGTAACAGTTACGAGCAGTACTTC. It codes for CASSPMGNSYEQYF.

The chain combines TRBV5-6 with TRBJ2-7; D not certain. Germline V lookup: CDR1 SGHDT, CDR2 YYEEEE. The CDR3 loop spans 15 amino acids. V was clipped by 4 bases and J by 5 bases, with 19 bases between them. CDR3 bases: TGTGCCAGCAGCCCTGGCCCCCAGGTGGTAAACGAGCAGTACTTC. Translating it yields CASSPGPQVVNEQYF. Full variable domain (remainder filled in from reference TRBV5-6 and TRBJ2-7): DAGVTQSPTHLIKTRGQQVTLRCSPKSGHDTVSWYQQALGQGPQFIFQYYEEEERQRGNFPDRFSGHQFPNYSSELNVNALLLGDSALYLCASSPGPQVVNEQYFGPGTRLTVT.

The V gene is TRBV18, the J gene TRBJ2-7, with 12 bases aligning to TRBD1. The germline V gene has CDR1 KGHSH and CDR2 LQKENI. Unmatched junction bases numbered 6, after V lost 4 bases and J lost 5 bases. CDR3 length: 15 amino acids. Here the CDR3 reads CASSRPGTGGHEQYF. The CDR3 DNA follows: TGTGCCAGCTCACGCCCCGGGACAGGGGGCCACGAGCAGTACTTC.

The V call is TRBV3-1 (or the pseudogene TRBV3-2), the J call TRBJ1-2; 9 bases align to TRBD1. Germline trimming cut 2 bases from V and 6 bases from J; bases unmatched to any gene: 4. The CDR3 spans 14 residues. Looked up from germline, CDR1 is LGHDT and CDR2 is YNNKEL (reference sequence). In DNA form, the CDR3 reads TGTGCCAGCAGCCAACGGGGACAGGGCGATGGCTACACCTTC. It encodes CASSQRGQGDGYTF.

This chain links TRBV3-1 (or the pseudogene TRBV3-2) with TRBJ2-4; 7 bases are shared with TRBD1. Germline CDR1 reads LGHDT; CDR2 reads YNNKEL (reference sequence). The CDR3 sequence is 16 residues long. V trimming: 0 bases; J trimming: 7 bases; junction bases outside the gene matches: 9. This CDR3 reads CASSQDATGVGNIQYF. CDR3 nucleotide sequence: TGTGCCAGCAGCCAAGACGCCACAGGGGTGGGGAACATTCAGTACTTC.

The chain is built from TRBV3-1 (or the pseudogene TRBV3-2) and TRBJ1-6; D is perhaps TRBD1 (5 bases). Trimming pared 1 base from V and 9 bases from J, leaving 16 bases between. The CDR3 has 16 residues. The V gene's germline CDR1 is LGHDT and CDR2 YNNKEL (reference sequence). The DNA for the CDR3 is TGTGCCAGCAGCCAAGGGTCCGGGACGGGGGGTTCACCCCTCCACTTT. It translates to CASSQGSGTGGSPLHF.

V gene TRBV7-3 combines with J gene TRBJ2-3; D may be TRBD2 (6 bases). Germline CDR1 reads SGHTA; CDR2 reads FQGTGA. Trimming shortened V by 4 bases and J by 5 bases, and 16 bases separated the two germline ends. The CDR3 has 15 amino acids. The CDR3 DNA is TGTGCCAGCAGCTCCTCGACTAGGGGAGGAGATACGCAGTATTTT. Its translation: CASSSSTRGGDTQYF.

This clone was seen just once. J is TRBJ2-3 and V is TRBV6-5, with 12 positions matching TRBD2. There are 15 residues in the CDR3. J lost 0 bases, V lost 7 bases, and 2 bases had no gene match. Looked up from germline, CDR1 is MNHEY and CDR2 is SVGAGI. The CDR3: CASKGLAGSTDTQYF. The CDR3 region has the DNA TGTGCCAGCAAGGGACTAGCGGGTAGCACAGATACGCAGTATTTT.

The chain is built from TRBV29-1 and TRBJ2-1; TRBD2 agrees at 12 bases. From germline, CDR1 is SQVTM and CDR2 ANQGSEA. The CDR3 consists of 15 residues. V trimming: 3 bases; J trimming: 8 bases; junction bases outside the gene matches: 8. In nucleotides, the CDR3 is TGCAGCGTTGAGGGGTCTAGCGGGGGGGCGGATGAGCAGTTCTTC. Protein: CSVEGSSGGADEQFF.

CDR3 sequence (DNA): TGCGCCAGCAGTGACCTAGCGGGCCAAGCGCCAGATACGCAGTATTTT. Amino acid sequence: CASSDLAGQAPDTQYF. V is TRBV10-1 and J is TRBJ2-3; 8 bases match TRBD2. The CDR3 loop spans 16 amino acids. CDR1 and CDR2 (germline): WNHNN, SYGVQD (reference sequence). Losses at the gene ends were 3 bases for V and 4 bases for J; bases not matched to a gene: 9.

This rearrangement joins TRBV4-3 to TRBJ2-7, with 9 bases fitting TRBD2. Trimming at V came to 1 base and at J to 7 bases, leaving 8 bases not matched to a gene. This CDR3 has 15 amino acids. The V gene's germline CDR1 is LGHNA and CDR2 YSLEER. Here the CDR3 DNA reads TGCGCCAGCAGCCAAGGGACTAGCGCCTTCTCGGAGCAGTACTTC. Translating it yields CASSQGTSAFSEQYF.

This chain connects TRBV7-9 to TRBJ2-1; D possibly corresponds to TRBD2 (5 bases). With 4 bases removed from V and 5 bases from J, the gap between germline ends came to 9 bases. The V gene's germline CDR1 is SEHNR and CDR2 FQNEAQ (reference sequence). The CDR3 spans 13 residues. This CDR3 is CASSYQLDNEQFF. In DNA form, the CDR3 reads TGTGCCAGCAGCTACCAACTAGACAATGAGCAGTTCTTC.

CDR3 bases: TGTGCCAGCTCACCATCTGGCCAGCAAGAGACCCAGTACTTC. As protein: CASSPSGQQETQYF. The chain joins TRBV18 to TRBJ2-5; the D is unclear. The CDR3 totals 14 residues. V dropped 2 bases and J dropped 2 bases, with 9 bases sitting between them. Germline V gives CDR1 KGHSH, CDR2 LQKENI. The full variable domain, its missing parts supplied by reference TRBV18 and TRBJ2-5, is NAGVMQNPRHLVRRRGQEARLRCSPMKGHSHVYWYRQLPEEGLKFMVYLQKENIIDESGMPKERFSAEFPKEGPSILRIQQVVRGDSAAYFCASSPSGQQETQYFGPGTRLLVL.

The chain couples TRBV7-6 to TRBJ1-5; D is ambiguous. V lost 1 base to trimming and J lost 6 bases, with 10 bases between them. CDR3 size: 14 residues. Germline CDR1 is SGHVS and CDR2 is FNYEAQ. The CDR3 nucleotides read TGTGCCAGCAGCTTAGGAGGGTCCGGTCAGCCCCAGCATTTT. Translating it yields CASSLGGSGQPQHF.

The rearrangement uses TRBV30 and TRBJ1-1; 10 bases line up with TRBD1. The CDR3 is 14 amino acids. CDR1 and CDR2 from the germline V gene are GTSNPN and SVGIG (reference sequence). V trimming: 3 bases; J trimming: 4 bases; junction bases outside the gene matches: 5. The CDR3 protein is CAWSWTGGATEAFF. The CDR3 DNA follows: TGTGCCTGGAGCTGGACAGGGGGTGCCACTGAAGCTTTCTTT.

This clone has only one observation. The CDR3 DNA is TGTGCCATCAGTGAGAAAGGACAGTCCGAGCAGTACTTC. Translated, it gives CAISEKGQSEQYF. The chain joins TRBV10-3 to TRBJ2-7; D is possibly TRBD1 (6 bases). Germline V gene data show CDR1 as ENHRY and CDR2 as SYGVKD. The V gene lost 2 bases and the J gene lost 6 bases, with 11 bases spanning the gap. The CDR3 extends over 13 amino acids.